These T cell receptor beta chains were read from a single sample in a study of blood T cell repertoires in COVID-19. Produced via immunoSEQ multiplex PCR; TCRdb's table is partial and in-frame only. The sample includes 250,000 to 300,000 clones, approximately 89% of them seen just once. Specimen: peripheral blood. These receptors all come from a woman in her sixties with acute or convalescent COVID-19. CDR3s include the opening cysteine and the closing phenylalanine or tryptophan. D genes are given only for firm matches. Clone size is given for some rows only: seen once, a few or many times, or a class if the clone is expanded.

j_call | d_call | v_call | clone_size | cdr3_nt | cdr3_aa
TRBJ2-4 | - | TRBV19 | - | TGTGCCAGTAGTATAAATGATGCCAGAAGTAAAAACATTCAGTACTTC | CASSINDARSKNIQYF
TRBJ1-2 | - | TRBV10-3 | - | TGTGCCATCAGTGAGTCGACGACACTTATTGGCTACACCTTC | CAISESTTLIGYTF
TRBJ1-4 | TRBD1 | TRBV18 | - | TGTGCCAGCTCACCACCGGGACAGGCGTTCGCTAATGAAAAACTGTTTTTT | CASSPPGQAFANEKLFF
TRBJ2-3 | TRBD2 | TRBV10-1 | - | TGCGCCAGCAGTGAAGCGGGAGTGTTGGCAGATACGCAGTATTTT | CASSEAGVLADTQYF
TRBJ2-1 | TRBD1 | TRBV4-3 | once | TGCGCCAGCAGCCAAGTTACAGGGGCGGATGAGCAGTTCTTC | CASSQVTGADEQFF
TRBJ2-1 | - | TRBV18 | - | TGTGCCAGCTCACCACTAACTGATGAGCAGTTCTTC | CASSPLTDEQFF
TRBJ2-5 | TRBD2 | TRBV4-2 | - | TGTGCCAGCAGCCTGCTTCTAGGGGCGCTAGCGGGGGCTCTCCGTGAGACCCAGTACTTC | CASSLLLGALAGALRETQYF
TRBJ1-4 | - | TRBV5-1 | - | TGCGCCAGCAGAGGGGCGCTGACTAATGAAAAACTGTTTTTT | CASRGALTNEKLFF
TRBJ2-7 | TRBD1 | TRBV15 | - | TGTGCCACCAGCGCCGGGACAGGGTATCTTTACGAGCAGTACTTC | CATSAGTGYLYEQYF
TRBJ1-5 | - | TRBV2 | - | TGTGCCAGCAGCCCCAGTGCAAGTGGCAATCAGCCCCAGCATTTT | CASSPSASGNQPQHF
TRBJ1-2 | - | TRBV18 | - | TGTGCCAGCTCACCATGGGAAGGGGTGGCTAACTATGGCTACACCTTC | CASSPWEGVANYGYTF
TRBJ2-5 | TRBD1 | TRBV19 | - | TGTGCCAGTAGTATAAGCAGGGGGCAATATGAGACCCAGTACTTC | CASSISRGQYETQYF
TRBJ1-1 | - | TRBV6-5 | - | TGTGCCAGCAGCCCGAGGGAACAATCTCGGACTGAAGCTTTCTTT | CASSPREQSRTEAFF
TRBJ1-5 | - | TRBV7-9 | few | TGTGCCAGCAGCTTAGCGTCCGGTTTTCAGCCCCAGCATTTT | CASSLASGFQPQHF
TRBJ2-2 | TRBD2 | TRBV10-3 | - | TGTGCCATCAGCGGGACTACTAACACCGGGGAGCTGTTTTTT | CAISGTTNTGELFF
TRBJ2-1 | - | TRBV29-1 | - | TGCAGCGTTAGCCAGGTTTACAATGAGCAGTTCTTC | CSVSQVYNEQFF
TRBJ1-1 | - | TRBV6-5 | - | TGTGCCAGCAGTTACTCGGGCTTCGGGATGAACACTGAAGCTTTCTTT | CASSYSGFGMNTEAFF
TRBJ2-7 | TRBD2 | TRBV13 | - | TGTGCCAGCAGCCCCCAAGGTGTAGCGGGAGCCCCCTCCTACGAGCAGTACTTC | CASSPQGVAGAPSYEQYF
TRBJ1-3 | - | TRBV2 | once | TGTGCCAGCAGTGAAGAGGGGGTGGGAGGAAACACCATATATTTT | CASSEEGVGGNTIYF
TRBJ2-1 | TRBD2 | TRBV28 | - | TGTGCCAGCAGTTCCCCTAGCGGGATCTACAATGAGCAGTTCTTC | CASSSPSGIYNEQFF
TRBJ2-7 | TRBD1 | TRBV27 | - | TGTGCCAGCAGTTCCCTGAGGACAGGGGGCTCCTACGAGCAGTACTTC | CASSSLRTGGSYEQYF
TRBJ2-6 | - | TRBV19 | - | TGTGCCAGTAGTAAAGGATTCGGGATCTCCTCTGGGGCCAACGTCCTGACTTTC | CASSKGFGISSGANVLTF
TRBJ2-1 | TRBD1 | TRBV29-1 | - | TGCAGCGTAGCCGGGACAGGGGGCTACAATGAGCAGTTCTTC | CSVAGTGGYNEQFF
TRBJ2-1 | - | TRBV13 | - | TGTGCCAGCAGCCTCGGTGTGAGCTCCTACAATGAGCAGTTCTTC | CASSLGVSSYNEQFF
TRBJ2-2 | TRBD1 | TRBV29-1 | - | TGCAGCGCCGACAGGGCCACCGGGGAGCTGTTTTTT | CSADRATGELFF
TRBJ1-1 | - | TRBV6-1 | - | TGTGCCAGCAGTGAAGCATGGCAGGGCGGTGAAGCTTTCTTT | CASSEAWQGGEAFF
TRBJ1-1 | TRBD1 | TRBV11-2 | - | TGTGCCAGCAGCTCGACCGACAGGGCGGGCACTGAAGCTTTCTTT | CASSSTDRAGTEAFF
TRBJ2-7 | - | TRBV7-8 | - | TGTGCCAGCAGCTCGACTCCGGACTATTACTACGAGCAGTACTTC | CASSSTPDYYYEQYF
TRBJ2-1 | TRBD2 | TRBV29-1 | - | TGCAGCGTGGTAGCGGGGGTCTATGAGCAGTTCTTC | CSVVAGVYEQFF
TRBJ1-2 | - | TRBV12-5 | once | TGTGCTAGTGGTTTGGGCCACAGGGAGGGCTATGGCTACACCTTC | CASGLGHREGYGYTF
TRBJ2-2 | - | TRBV3-1/TRBV3-2 | few | TGTGCCAGCAGCCAAGTTGCGGGACGTGATACCGGGGAGCTGTTTTTT | CASSQVAGRDTGELFF
TRBJ1-3 | - | TRBV6-5 | - | TGTGCCAGCAGTTACTCTCGACAGGCCTCTGGAAACACCATATATTTT | CASSYSRQASGNTIYF
TRBJ2-3 | TRBD2 | TRBV28 | - | TGTGCCAGCAGTTTATCCAAAACAGCGGGGGGAGGCACAGATACGCAGTATTTT | CASSLSKTAGGGTDTQYF
TRBJ1-1 | - | TRBV6-2/TRBV6-3 | once | TGTGCCAGCAGCCAGCTTGAGAACACTGAAGCTTTCTTT | CASSQLENTEAFF
TRBJ2-1 | - | TRBV7-2 | - | TGTGCCAGCAGCTTAGTGCCGGGGGTTGAGCAGTTCTTC | CASSLVPGVEQFF
TRBJ2-2 | TRBD2 | TRBV27 | - | TGTGCCAGCAGTGGTCCGGGACTAGCGGGTGCGAACACCGGGGAGCTGTTTTTT | CASSGPGLAGANTGELFF
TRBJ2-2 | TRBD2 | TRBV28 | - | TGTGCCAGCAGCTCTAGCGGGAGAGGGACCGGGGAGCTGTTTTTT | CASSSSGRGTGELFF
TRBJ2-2 | TRBD1 | TRBV9 | - | TGTGCCAGCAGCCTGGGGACAGGTGCCAACACCGGGGAGCTGTTTTTT | CASSLGTGANTGELFF
TRBJ1-5 | TRBD1 | TRBV7-2 | - | TGTGCCAGCAGCTTGACAGGGGCCCAGCCCCAGCATTTT | CASSLTGAQPQHF
TRBJ2-5 | - | TRBV24-1 | - | TGTGCCACCAGTGACCTAGACAGCCCCTGGGCCCAGTACTTC | CATSDLDSPWAQYF
TRBJ2-6 | - | TRBV6-4 | - | TGTGCCACCCGGACGGGATTTGTTTTCTCTGGGGCCAACGTCCTGACTTTC | CATRTGFVFSGANVLTF
TRBJ1-6 | TRBD1 | TRBV6-5 | - | TGTGCCAGCAGCGGGGACAGAACGGTTCTTGCCCTCCACTTT | CASSGDRTVLALHF
TRBJ1-5 | TRBD1 | TRBV29-1 | few | TGCAGCGTTGCAGGGGGTAACAATCAGCCCCAGCATTTT | CSVAGGNNQPQHF
TRBJ2-2 | TRBD1 | TRBV28 | - | TGTGCCAGCAGCGCCGGGACAGGGGAAATTTCCGGGGAGCTGTTTTTT | CASSAGTGEISGELFF
TRBJ2-2 | TRBD2 | TRBV9 | - | TGTGCCAGCAGCCCAGGACTAGCGGGGGGTGGGAACACCGGGGAGCTGTTTTTT | CASSPGLAGGGNTGELFF
TRBJ2-5 | TRBD2 | TRBV18 | - | TGTGCCAGCTCAATGGGACTAGTCCAAGAGACCCAGTACTTC | CASSMGLVQETQYF
TRBJ2-5 | - | TRBV9 | - | TGTGCCAGCAGCGTAATGGGGCCGGAGACCCAGTACTTC | CASSVMGPETQYF
TRBJ1-1 | TRBD1 | TRBV2 | - | TGTGCCAGCCCAGGGGGCCCCATGAACACTGAAGCTTTCTTT | CASPGGPMNTEAFF
TRBJ2-1 | TRBD2 | TRBV7-3 | - | TGTGCCAGCAGCTTAGACGGCGGGAGCTACAATGAGCAGTTCTTC | CASSLDGGSYNEQFF